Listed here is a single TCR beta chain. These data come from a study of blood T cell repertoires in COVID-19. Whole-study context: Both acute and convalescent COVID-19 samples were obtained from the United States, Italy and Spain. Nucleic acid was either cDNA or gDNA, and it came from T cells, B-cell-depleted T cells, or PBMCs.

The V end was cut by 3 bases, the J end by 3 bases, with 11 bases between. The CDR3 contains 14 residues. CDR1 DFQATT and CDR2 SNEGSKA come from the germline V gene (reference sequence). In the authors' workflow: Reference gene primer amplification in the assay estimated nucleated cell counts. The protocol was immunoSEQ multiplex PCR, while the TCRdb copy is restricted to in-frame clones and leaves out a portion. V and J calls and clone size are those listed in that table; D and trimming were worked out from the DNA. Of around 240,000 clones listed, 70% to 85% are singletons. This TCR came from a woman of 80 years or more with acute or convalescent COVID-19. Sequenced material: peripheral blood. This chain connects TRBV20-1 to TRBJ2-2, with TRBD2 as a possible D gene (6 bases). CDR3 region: CSASLADHTGELFF. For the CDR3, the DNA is TGCAGTGCTAGTTTAGCGGACCACACCGGGGAGCTGTTTTTT.